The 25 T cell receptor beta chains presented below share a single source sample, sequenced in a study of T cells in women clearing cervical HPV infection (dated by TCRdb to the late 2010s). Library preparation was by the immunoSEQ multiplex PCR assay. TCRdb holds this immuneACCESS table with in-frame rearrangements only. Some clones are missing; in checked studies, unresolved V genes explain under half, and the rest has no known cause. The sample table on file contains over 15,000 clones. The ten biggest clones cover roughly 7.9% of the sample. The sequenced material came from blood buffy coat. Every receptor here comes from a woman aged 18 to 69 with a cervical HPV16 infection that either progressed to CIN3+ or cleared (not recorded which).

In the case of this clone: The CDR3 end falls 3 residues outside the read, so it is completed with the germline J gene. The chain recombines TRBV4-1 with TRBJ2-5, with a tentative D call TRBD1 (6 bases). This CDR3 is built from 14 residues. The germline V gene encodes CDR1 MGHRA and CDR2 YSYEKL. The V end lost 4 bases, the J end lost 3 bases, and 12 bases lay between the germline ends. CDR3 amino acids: CASSPTGYEETQYF. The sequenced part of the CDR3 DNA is TGCGCCAGCAGCCCTACAGGGTACGAAGAGACC.

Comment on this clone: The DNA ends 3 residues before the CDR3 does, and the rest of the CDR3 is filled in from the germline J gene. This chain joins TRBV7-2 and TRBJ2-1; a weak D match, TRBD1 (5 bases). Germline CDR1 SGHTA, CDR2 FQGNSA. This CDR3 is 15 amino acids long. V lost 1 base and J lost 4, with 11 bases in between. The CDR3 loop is CASSLVATGYNEQFF. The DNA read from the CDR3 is TGTGCCAGCAGCTTAGTAGCCACAGGATACAATGAG.

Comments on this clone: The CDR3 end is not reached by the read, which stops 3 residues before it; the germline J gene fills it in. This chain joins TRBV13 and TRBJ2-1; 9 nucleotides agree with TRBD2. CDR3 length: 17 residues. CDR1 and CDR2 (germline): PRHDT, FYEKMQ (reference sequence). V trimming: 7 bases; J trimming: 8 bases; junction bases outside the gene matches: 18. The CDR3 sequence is CASTPRVGGGAGDEQFF. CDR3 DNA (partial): TGTGCCAGCACCCCACGGGTCGGCGGGGGGGCCGGAGATGAG.

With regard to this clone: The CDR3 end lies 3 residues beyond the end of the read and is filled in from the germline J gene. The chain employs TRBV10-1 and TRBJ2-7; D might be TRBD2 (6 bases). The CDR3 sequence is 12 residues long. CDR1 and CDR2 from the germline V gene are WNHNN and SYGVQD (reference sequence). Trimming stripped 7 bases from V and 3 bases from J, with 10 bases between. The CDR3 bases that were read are TGCGCCAGCACTTGGACTATCTACGAG. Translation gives CASTWTIYE. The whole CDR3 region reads CASTWTIYEQYF.

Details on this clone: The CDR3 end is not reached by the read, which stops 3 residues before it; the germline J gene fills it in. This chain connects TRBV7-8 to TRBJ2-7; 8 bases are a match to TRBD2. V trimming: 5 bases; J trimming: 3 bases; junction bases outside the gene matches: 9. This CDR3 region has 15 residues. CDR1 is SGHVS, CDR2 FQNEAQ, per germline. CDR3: CASSPRGGIRYEQYF. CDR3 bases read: TGTGCCAGCAGCCCCCGGGGGGGGATCCGCTACGAG.

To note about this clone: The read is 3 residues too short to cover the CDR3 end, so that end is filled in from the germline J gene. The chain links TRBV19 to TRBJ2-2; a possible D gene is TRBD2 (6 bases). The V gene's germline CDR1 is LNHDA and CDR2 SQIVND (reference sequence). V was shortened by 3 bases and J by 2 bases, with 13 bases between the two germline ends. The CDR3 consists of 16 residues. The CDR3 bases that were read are TGTGCCAGTAGTATTGGGGGGAACTTAAACACCGGGGAG. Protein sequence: CASSIGGNLNTGE. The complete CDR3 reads CASSIGGNLNTGELFF.

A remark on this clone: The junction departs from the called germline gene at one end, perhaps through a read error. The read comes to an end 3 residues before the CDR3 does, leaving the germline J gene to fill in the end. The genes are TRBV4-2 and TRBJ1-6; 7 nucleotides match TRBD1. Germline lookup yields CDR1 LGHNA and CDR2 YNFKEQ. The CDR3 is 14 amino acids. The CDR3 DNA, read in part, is TGCGCCAGCAGCCAGGGACAGTCGGGTTCACCC. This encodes CASSQGQSGSP. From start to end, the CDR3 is CASSQGQSGSPLHF.

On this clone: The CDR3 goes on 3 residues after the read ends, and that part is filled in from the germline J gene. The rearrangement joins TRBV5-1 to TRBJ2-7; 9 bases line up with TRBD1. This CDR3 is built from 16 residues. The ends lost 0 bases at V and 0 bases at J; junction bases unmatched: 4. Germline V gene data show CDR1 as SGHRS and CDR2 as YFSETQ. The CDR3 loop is CASSLAGQGSSYEQYF. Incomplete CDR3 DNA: TGCGCCAGCAGCTTGGCGGGACAGGGAAGCTCCTACGAG. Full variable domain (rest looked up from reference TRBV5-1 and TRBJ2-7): KAGVTQTPRYLIKTRGQQVTLSCSPISGHRSVSWYQQTPGQGLQFLFEYFSETQRNKGNFPGRFSGRQFSNSRSEMNVSTLELGDSALYLCASSLAGQGSSYEQYFGPGTRLTVT.

The CDR3 spells CATSWTGGETQYF. CDR3 bases read: TGTGCCACCAGCTGGACAGGTGGAGAGACC. The chain is built from TRBV15 and TRBJ2-5, with 7 bases lining up with TRBD1. The CDR3 is cut off 3 residues early in the read; its end comes from the germline J gene. Trimming took 5 bases from V and 4 from J; bases not matched to a gene: 4. Germline CDR1 LNHNV, CDR2 YYDKDF (reference sequence). This CDR3 region has 13 residues. Complete variable domain (other parts from reference TRBV15 and TRBJ2-5): DAMVIQNPRYQVTQFGKPVTLSCSQTLNHNVMYWYQQKSSQAPKLLFHYYDKDFNNEADTPDNFQSRRPNTSFCFLDIRSPGLGDTAMYLCATSWTGGETQYFGPGTRLLVL.

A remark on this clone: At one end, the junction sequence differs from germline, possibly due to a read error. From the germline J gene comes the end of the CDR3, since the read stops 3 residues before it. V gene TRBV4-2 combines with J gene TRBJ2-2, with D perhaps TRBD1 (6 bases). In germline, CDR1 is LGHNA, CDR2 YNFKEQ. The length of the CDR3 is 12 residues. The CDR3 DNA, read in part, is TGCGCCAGCCGGACAGTGACCGGGGAG. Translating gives CASRTVTGE. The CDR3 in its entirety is CASRTVTGELFF.

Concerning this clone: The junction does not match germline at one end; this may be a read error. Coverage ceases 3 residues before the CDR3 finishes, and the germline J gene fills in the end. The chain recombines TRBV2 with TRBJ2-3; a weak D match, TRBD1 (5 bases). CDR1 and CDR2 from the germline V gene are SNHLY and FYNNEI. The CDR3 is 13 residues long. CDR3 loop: CASNERGTDTQYF. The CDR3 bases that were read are TGTGCCAGCAATGAAAGGGGTACAGATACG.

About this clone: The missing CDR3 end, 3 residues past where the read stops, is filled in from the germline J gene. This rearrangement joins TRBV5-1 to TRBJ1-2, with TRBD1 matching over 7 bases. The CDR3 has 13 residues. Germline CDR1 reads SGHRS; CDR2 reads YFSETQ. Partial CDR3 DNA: TGCGCCAGCAGCCAGCGGGACAGTTGGGGC. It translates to CASSQRDSWG. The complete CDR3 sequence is CASSQRDSWGYTF.

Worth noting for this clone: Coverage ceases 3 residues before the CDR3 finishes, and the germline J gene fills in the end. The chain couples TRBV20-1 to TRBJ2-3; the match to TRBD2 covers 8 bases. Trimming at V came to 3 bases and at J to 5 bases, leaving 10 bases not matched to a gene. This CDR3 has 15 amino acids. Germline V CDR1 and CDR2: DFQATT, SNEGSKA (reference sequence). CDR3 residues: CSARYSGGPGDTQYF. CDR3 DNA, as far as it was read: TGCAGTGCTAGGTATTCGGGGGGGCCAGGAGATACG.

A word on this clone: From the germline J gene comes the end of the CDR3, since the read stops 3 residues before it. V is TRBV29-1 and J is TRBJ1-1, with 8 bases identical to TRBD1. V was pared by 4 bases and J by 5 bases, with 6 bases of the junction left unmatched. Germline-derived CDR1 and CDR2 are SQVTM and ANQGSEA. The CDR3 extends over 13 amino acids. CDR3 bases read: TGCAGCGTTGTCGACAGGGGACGGACTGAA. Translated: CSVVDRGRTE. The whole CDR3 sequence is CSVVDRGRTEAFF.

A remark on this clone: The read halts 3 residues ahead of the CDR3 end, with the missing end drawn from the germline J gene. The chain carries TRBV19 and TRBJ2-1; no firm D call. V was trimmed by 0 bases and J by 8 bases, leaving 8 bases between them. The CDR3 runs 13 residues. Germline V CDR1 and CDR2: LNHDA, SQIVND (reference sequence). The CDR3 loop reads CASSIDRSYEQFF. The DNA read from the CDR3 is TGTGCCAGTAGTATAGACAGGAGTTATGAG. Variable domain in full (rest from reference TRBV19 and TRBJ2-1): DGGITQSPKYLFRKEGQNVTLSCEQNLNHDAMYWYRQDPGQGLRLIYYSQIVNDFQKGDIAEGYSVSREKKESFPLTVTSAQKNPTAFYLCASSIDRSYEQFFGPGTRLTVL.

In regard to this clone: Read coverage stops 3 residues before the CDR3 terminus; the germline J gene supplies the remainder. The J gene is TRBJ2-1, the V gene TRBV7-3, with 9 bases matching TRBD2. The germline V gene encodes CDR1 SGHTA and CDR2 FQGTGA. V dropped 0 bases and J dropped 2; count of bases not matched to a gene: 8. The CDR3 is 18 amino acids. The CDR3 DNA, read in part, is TGTGCCAGCAGCTTAACGTTGCGGGCTAGCGGGGCCTACAATGAG. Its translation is CASSLTLRASGAYNE. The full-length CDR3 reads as CASSLTLRASGAYNEQFF. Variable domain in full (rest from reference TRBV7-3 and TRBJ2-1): GAGVSQTPSNKVTEKGKYVELRCDPISGHTALYWYRQSLGQGPEFLIYFQGTGAADDSGLPNDRFFAVRPEGSVSTLKIQRTERGDSAVYLCASSLTLRASGAYNEQFFGPGTRLTVL.

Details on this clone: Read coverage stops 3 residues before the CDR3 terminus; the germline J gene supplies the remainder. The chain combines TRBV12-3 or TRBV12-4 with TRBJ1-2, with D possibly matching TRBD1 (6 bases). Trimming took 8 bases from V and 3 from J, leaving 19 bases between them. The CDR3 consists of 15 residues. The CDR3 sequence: CASLGLARGHYGYTF. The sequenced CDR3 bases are TGTGCCAGCTTAGGGTTGGCCAGGGGCCACTATGGC.

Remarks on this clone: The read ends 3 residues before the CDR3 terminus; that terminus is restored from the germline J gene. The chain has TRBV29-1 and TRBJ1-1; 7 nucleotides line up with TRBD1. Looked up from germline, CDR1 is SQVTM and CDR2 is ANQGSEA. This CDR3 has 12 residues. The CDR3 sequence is CSVSQGDAKAFF. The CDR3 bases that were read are TGCAGCGTTTCCCAGGGGGACGCCAAA.

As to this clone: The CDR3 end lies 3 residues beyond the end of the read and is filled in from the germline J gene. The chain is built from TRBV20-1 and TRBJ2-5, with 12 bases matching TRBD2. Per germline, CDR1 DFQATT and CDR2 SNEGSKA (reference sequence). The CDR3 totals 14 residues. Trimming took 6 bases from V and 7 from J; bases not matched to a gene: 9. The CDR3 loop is CSAMTSGGWGTQYF. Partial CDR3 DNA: TGCAGTGCCATGACTAGCGGGGGTTGGGGGACC.

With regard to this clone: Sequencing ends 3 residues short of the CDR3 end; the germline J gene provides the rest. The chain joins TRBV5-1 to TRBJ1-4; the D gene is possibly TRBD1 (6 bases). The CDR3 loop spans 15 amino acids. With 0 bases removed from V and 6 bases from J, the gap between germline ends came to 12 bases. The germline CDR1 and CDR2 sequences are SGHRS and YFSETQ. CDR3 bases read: TGCGCCAGCAGCTTGGAGGCAGGGGAGCATGAAAAA. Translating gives CASSLEAGEHEK. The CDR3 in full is CASSLEAGEHEKLFF. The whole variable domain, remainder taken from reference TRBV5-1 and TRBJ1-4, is KAGVTQTPRYLIKTRGQQVTLSCSPISGHRSVSWYQQTPGQGLQFLFEYFSETQRNKGNFPGRFSGRQFSNSRSEMNVSTLELGDSALYLCASSLEAGEHEKLFFGSGTQLSVL.

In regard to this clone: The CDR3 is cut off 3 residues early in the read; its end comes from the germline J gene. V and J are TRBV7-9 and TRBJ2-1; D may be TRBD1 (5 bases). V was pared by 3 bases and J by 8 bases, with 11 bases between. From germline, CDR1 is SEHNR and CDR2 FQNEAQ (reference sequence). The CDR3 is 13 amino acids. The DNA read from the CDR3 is TGTGCCAGCAGCTTTGAGGTGACAGATGAG. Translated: CASSFEVTDE. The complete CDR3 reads CASSFEVTDEQFF.

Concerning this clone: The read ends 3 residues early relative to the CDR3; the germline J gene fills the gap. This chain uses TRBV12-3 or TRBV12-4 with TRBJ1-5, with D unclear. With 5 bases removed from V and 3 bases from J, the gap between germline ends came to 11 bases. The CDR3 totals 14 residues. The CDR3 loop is CASSPYSLNQPQHF. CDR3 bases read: TGTGCCAGCAGTCCTTACAGCCTCAATCAGCCC.

The CDR3 here is CASSLSGGRETQYF. The sequenced CDR3 bases are TGTGCCAGCAGTTTATCAGGGGGTAGGGAGACC. The chain combines TRBV12-3 or TRBV12-4 with TRBJ2-5; 7 positions match TRBD1. Coverage ceases 3 residues before the CDR3 finishes, and the germline J gene fills in the end. This CDR3 spans 14 amino acids. The J segment lost 5 bases and the V segment lost 2 bases, leaving 5 bases of the junction unmatched.

The part of the CDR3 DNA that was read is TGTGCCAGCAGCTTAGCGCGAACAGCCTATGGC. Protein product: CASSLARTAYG. The complete CDR3 reads CASSLARTAYGYTF. The V call is TRBV7-2, the J call TRBJ1-2; no firm D call. The CDR3 goes on 3 residues after the read ends, and that part is filled in from the germline J gene. V was shortened by 0 bases and J by 4 bases, with 9 bases between the two germline ends. CDR1 and CDR2 from the germline V gene are SGHTA and FQGNSA. The length of the CDR3 is 14 residues.

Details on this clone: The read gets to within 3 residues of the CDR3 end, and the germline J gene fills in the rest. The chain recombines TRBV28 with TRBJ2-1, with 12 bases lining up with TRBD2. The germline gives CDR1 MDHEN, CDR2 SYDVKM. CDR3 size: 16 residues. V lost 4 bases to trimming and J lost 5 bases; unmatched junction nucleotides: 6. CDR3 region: CASSSIRLAGDNEQFF. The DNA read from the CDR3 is TGTGCCAGCAGTTCGATAAGACTAGCGGGGGACAATGAG.